This TCR beta chain was profiled in a study of blood T cell repertoires in COVID-19. Study background: Sites in the United States, Italy and Spain provided acute and convalescent COVID-19 samples.

TCRdb's table, derived via immunoSEQ multiplex PCR, lists solely in-frame clones and lacks some. The table records about 200,000 clones, roughly 86% of them present only once. Clinical history as reported by participants underpinned cohort assignment. Germline CDR1 reads WSHSY; CDR2 reads SAAADI. The junction had 12 bases not matched to a gene; V was cut back by 9 bases and J by 4 bases. CDR3 length equals 16 residues. The chain joins TRBV10-2 to TRBJ1-6, with 7 bases identical to TRBD1. The clonotype comes from a middle-aged woman in a cohort exposed to, infected with or recovered from COVID-19 (not recorded which). The sequenced material came from PBMCs or T cells enriched from blood (not recorded which). The CDR3 coding sequence is TGCGCCAGTACTGAGGGGGCCTTCCCATATAATTCACCCCTCCACTTT. Its protein is CASTEGAFPYNSPLHF.